The clone carrying this T cell receptor (beta chain) was picked up a small number of times. These data are taken from a study of T cell changes during pregnancy in multiple sclerosis. V dropped 6 bases and J dropped 4 bases, with 16 bases sitting between them. This CDR3 contains 14 residues. The germline gives CDR1 MNHNY, CDR2 SVGAGI (reference sequence). The table came from immunoSEQ multiplex PCR; TCRdb's copy has only in-frame clones and leaves some out. The sample contains over 70,000 clones, approximately 92% of which appear only once. The source is a female donor in good health, enrolled as a control in a pregnancy study. The sample consisted of peripheral blood, taken in the third trimester of pregnancy. The chain is built from TRBV6-6 and TRBJ2-7, with a tentative D call TRBD1 (6 bases). The CDR3 protein is CASSPVQGGYEQYF. CDR3 DNA sequence: TGTGCCAGCAGCCCCGTACAGGGTGGGTACGAGCAGTACTTC.